This T cell receptor (beta chain) was sequenced during a study of CD8 T cells in ankylosing spondylitis. Germline V gene lookup returns CDR1 SQVTM and CDR2 ANQGSEA. The CDR3 loop spans 13 amino acids. Trimming removed 2 bases from V and 5 bases from J, with 9 bases in between. This clonotype was observed a few times. Its cognate antigen is unknown. Study conclusions and caveats: A motif in TCR beta, a set of under 10 highly homologous variants, appeared characteristic of ankylosing spondylitis blood.

Each CDR3 protein is one row after TCRdb ran MiXCR on the 5' RACE reads. The sample records fewer than 650,000 distinct CDR3 sequences, roughly 13% being singletons. V gene TRBV29-1 combines with J gene TRBJ2-2, with D tentatively TRBD2 (5 bases). The clonotype was recovered from a male donor with ankylosing spondylitis. The sample consisted of blood, either unsorted or a sorted T cell fraction (not recorded which). The CDR3 DNA sequence: TGCAGCGTTGAACGGGGATTAACCGGGGAGCTGTTTTTT. Its protein is CSVERGLTGELFF.